These 19 T cell receptor beta chains were all obtained from the same sample, sequenced in a study of blood T cells in healthy people across ages. It was with a sample-barcoded 5' primer and a J-beta primer mix that a second PCR of about 7 to 12 cycles was run. MiXCR, applied by TCRdb to the 5' RACE reads, yields one record per CDR3 protein. The sample holds approximately 730,000 distinct CDR3 sequences, about 48% seen once. Sequencing used blood. These receptors all come from a man older than 75 in good health.

There are a few counts of this clonotype. The chain joins TRBV15 to TRBJ2-4; TRBD1 agrees at 8 bases. The J call is uncertain, as TRBJ2-7 better fits the DNA end. The CDR3 sequence is 15 residues long. Per germline, CDR1 LNHNV and CDR2 YYDKDF (reference sequence). CDR3 residues: CATSRDQPGGGEQYF. For the CDR3, the DNA is TGTGCCACCAGCAGAGATCAGCCAGGGGGCGGCGAGCAGTACTTC.

This chain links TRBV20-1 with TRBJ1-1; 7 nucleotides line up with TRBD1. V trimming: 0 bases; J trimming: 6 bases; junction bases outside the gene matches: 4. The CDR3 runs to 13 residues. Germline CDR1 and CDR2: DFQATT and SNEGSKA (reference sequence). DNA of the CDR3: TGCAGTGCTAGAGAGACAGGGTCCGCTGAAGCTTTCTTT. Translating gives CSARETGSAEAFF.

The gene calls are TRBV27 and TRBJ2-7, with no clear D. Looked up from germline, CDR1 is MNHEY and CDR2 is SMNVEV (reference sequence). The CDR3 totals 13 residues. V was clipped by 4 bases and J by 3 bases, with 10 bases between them. Here the CDR3 reads CASSSRLYYEQYF. DNA of the CDR3: TGTGCCAGCAGTTCGCGGCTCTACTACGAGCAGTACTTC.

This clonotype turned up a few times. This sequence joins TRBV29-1 and TRBJ2-3; 14 bases map to TRBD2. The V gene's germline CDR1 is SQVTM and CDR2 ANQGSEA. The CDR3 sequence is 17 residues long. The V segment lost 3 bases and the J segment 3 bases; nucleotides outside the gene matches: 8. Here the CDR3 reads CSVEGTSGRLGTDTQYF. In nucleotides, the CDR3 is TGCAGCGTTGAGGGGACTAGCGGGAGATTGGGGACAGATACGCAGTATTTT.

CDR3 residues: CSARPSGKHNEQFF. The CDR3 bases are TGCAGTGCCCGTCCTAGCGGGAAGCACAATGAGCAGTTCTTC. The chain links TRBV20-1 to TRBJ2-1; 9 positions agree with TRBD2. CDR1 is DFQATT and CDR2 is SNEGSKA in the germline V gene (reference sequence). Losses at the gene ends were 6 bases for V and 5 bases for J; bases not matched to a gene: 8. This CDR3 contains 14 residues.

This clonotype showed up just a few times. J is TRBJ2-5 and V is TRBV12-3 or TRBV12-4; D not certain. V dropped 3 bases and J dropped 2 bases, with 19 bases sitting between them. The CDR3 is 17 residues long. The DNA for the CDR3 is TGTGCCAGCAGTTTTCAGGTGGCAGAACTCGATCAAGAGACCCAGTACTTC. Its translation is CASSFQVAELDQETQYF.

CDR3 bases: TGTGCCAGCAAACAGATAAACTACGAGCAGTACTTC. This encodes CASKQINYEQYF. The chain combines TRBV2 with TRBJ2-7; D is unresolved. The CDR3 runs to 12 residues. The germline V gene has CDR1 SNHLY and CDR2 FYNNEI. Trimming cost V 7 bases and J 3 bases, with 10 bases left between them.

The chain carries TRBV2 and TRBJ1-4, with D tentatively TRBD1 (5 bases). CDR1 is SNHLY and CDR2 is FYNNEI in the germline V gene. The CDR3 is 15 residues long. V shed 6 bases and J shed 0 bases, with 11 bases lying between them. The CDR3: CASSGGVATNEKLFF. Here the CDR3 DNA reads TGTGCCAGCAGCGGAGGGGTTGCAACTAATGAAAAACTGTTTTTT.

The rearrangement joins TRBV6-2 or TRBV6-3 to TRBJ2-5; 9 bases agree with TRBD1. Germline CDR1 is MNHEY and CDR2 is SVGEGT. The ends lost 2 bases at V and 11 bases at J; junction bases unmatched: 9. The CDR3 runs 14 residues. In DNA, the CDR3 is TGTGCCAGCAGTTACGGGACAGGGATGAATGAGCAGTACTTC. Translating it yields CASSYGTGMNEQYF.

This clonotype was counted between two and nine times. This chain uses TRBV20-1 with TRBJ2-7; D is perhaps TRBD2 (6 bases). The germline CDR1 and CDR2 sequences are DFQATT and SNEGSKA (reference sequence). V was shortened by 4 bases and J by 4 bases, with 17 bases between the two germline ends. The CDR3 is 14 amino acids. CDR3 region: CSATPGTSLYEQYF. CDR3 in DNA: TGCAGTGCTACGCCCGGGACTTCACTTTACGAGCAGTACTTC.

This clonotype has more than one count but fewer than ten. The V and J genes are TRBV20-1 and TRBJ2-7; D not resolved. Germline-derived CDR1 and CDR2 are DFQATT and SNEGSKA (reference sequence). Trimming removed 0 bases at V and 2 bases at J, with 11 bases between. The CDR3 runs to 14 residues. The CDR3 nucleotides read TGCAGTGCTAGAGATCGAGACAACCCCTACGAGCAGTACTTC. Protein: CSARDRDNPYEQYF.

The chain carries TRBV15 and TRBJ2-7; D uncertain. CDR3 length: 13 residues. With 4 bases removed from V and 6 bases from J, the gap between germline ends came to 13 bases. The V gene's germline CDR1 is LNHNV and CDR2 YYDKDF (reference sequence). The CDR3 DNA follows: TGTGCCACCAGCAAGGGAAGGGTTTTCGAGCAGTACTTC. This sequence encodes CATSKGRVFEQYF.

The genes are TRBV7-2 and TRBJ2-5; tentative D call: TRBD2 (5 bases). Germline V gene sequence: CDR1 SGHTA, CDR2 FQGNSA. V shed 1 base and J shed 11 bases, with 17 bases lying between them. The CDR3 spans 14 residues. This CDR3 is CASSLGPGYGEQYF. The CDR3 region has the DNA TGTGCCAGCAGCTTAGGACCGGGATATGGGGAGCAGTACTTC.

The chain uses TRBV29-1 and TRBJ1-2; no firm D call. The CDR3 has 12 residues. Germline CDR1 reads SQVTM; CDR2 reads ANQGSEA. Trimming cost V 5 bases and J 5 bases, with 12 bases left between them. CDR3 nucleotide sequence: TGCAGCGTTCGGACCCTGGGTTATGGCTACACCTTC. It yields the protein CSVRTLGYGYTF.

The chain uses TRBV9 and TRBJ1-1; no clear D gene. The V and J ends lost 7 bases and 0 bases respectively, with 16 bases between them. The CDR3 contains 15 residues. Per germline, CDR1 SGDLS and CDR2 YYNGEE. This chain's CDR3 is CASSVGGLLNTEAFF. The CDR3 DNA follows: TGTGCCAGCTCGGTAGGAGGCCTCCTGAACACTGAAGCTTTCTTT.

CDR3 sequence: CASSYSSGPNTGELFF. The DNA for the CDR3 is TGTGCCAGCAGTTACTCCTCGGGGCCGAACACCGGGGAGCTGTTTTTT. J is TRBJ2-2 and V is TRBV6-6; D tentatively fits TRBD1 or TRBD2 (5 bases each). The CDR3 consists of 16 residues. Germline CDR1 is MNHNY and CDR2 is SVGAGI (reference sequence). The V end was cut by 0 bases, the J end by 0 bases, with 8 bases between.

This chain joins TRBV12-3 or TRBV12-4 and TRBJ1-6, with D possibly matching TRBD1 (6 bases). The CDR3 length is 15 residues. The V end was cut by 6 bases, the J end by 10 bases, with 19 bases between. CDR3 DNA sequence: TGTGCCAGCAGCCCGATCGGGACAACTGTCTCACCCCTCCACTTT. Translation: CASSPIGTTVSPLHF.

V gene TRBV10-3 combines with J gene TRBJ2-1; D may be TRBD1 (7 bases). Germline-derived CDR1 and CDR2 are ENHRY and SYGVKD. V lost 7 bases and J lost 9, with 16 bases in between. This CDR3 comprises 13 residues. As DNA, the CDR3 is TGTGCCATCACCGGACAGGCGGAGGGTGAGCAGTTCTTC. Protein: CAITGQAEGEQFF.

The rearrangement joins TRBV6-1 to TRBJ1-5; D may be TRBD1 (5 bases). Trimming removed 4 bases at V and 4 bases at J, with 8 bases between. The CDR3 runs to 13 residues. The V gene's germline CDR1 is MNHNS and CDR2 SASEGT. The CDR3 protein is CASSGGLNQPQHF. For the CDR3, the DNA is TGTGCCAGCAGTGGGGGCCTGAATCAGCCCCAGCATTTT.